The entry below gives a single TCR beta chain sequence along with its context. The record originates from a study of blood T cell repertoires in COVID-19. The V gene's germline CDR1 is SGHRS and CDR2 YFSETQ. The CDR3 length is 14 residues. Between the trimmed V and J ends, which lost 1 base and 4 bases, there was a span of 11 bases. Profiled with immunoSEQ multiplex PCR; TCRdb holds only in-frame clones, not every one. This sample yields some 230,000 clones, of which 70% to 85% are seen a single time; roughly 15% belongs to the top ten. The clonotype was recovered from a man aged 40-49 years who had recovered from COVID-19. The specimen was PBMCs or T cells enriched from blood (not recorded which). V and J are TRBV5-1 and TRBJ2-5, with D uncertain. In DNA form, the CDR3 reads TGCGCCAGCAGCTTGAGTAATCTGAGAGAGACCCAGTACTTC. Translated, it gives CASSLSNLRETQYF.